These 9 T cell receptor beta chains share one sample of origin, sequenced in a study of CD8 T cells in ankylosing spondylitis. Each CDR3 protein gets one entry after TCRdb re-called the 5' RACE reads with MiXCR. The sample includes about 280,000 distinct CDR3 sequences, approximately 20% of them seen just once. Sequenced input: blood, either unsorted or a sorted T cell fraction (not recorded which). These receptors were obtained from a male donor with ankylosing spondylitis or in good health (not recorded which).

On this clonotype: A much larger clonotype is one base distant, so this may be a read error. This sequence joins TRBV28 and TRBJ2-3; 7 nucleotides align to TRBD2. The CDR3 is 17 amino acids. The germline CDR1 and CDR2 sequences are MDHEN and SYDVKM. Trimming at V came to 6 bases and at J to 3 bases, leaving 15 bases not matched to a gene. CDR3 nucleotides: TGTGCCAGCAGCCCCCCCGGACTAGTGGGAGGGACAGATACGCAGTATTTT. This translates into CASSPPGLVGGTDTQYF.

This chain joins TRBV4-1 and TRBJ1-3; D is possibly TRBD1 (6 bases). Trimming took off 4 bases at V and 8 bases at J, with 18 bases between the two ends. This CDR3 comprises 15 residues. Looked up from germline, CDR1 is MGHRA and CDR2 is YSYEKL. CDR3 DNA: TGCGCCAGCAGCCCTAGGACAGCCTCGGCGGACACCATATATTTT. It translates to CASSPRTASADTIYF.

The chain uses TRBV12-3 or TRBV12-4 and TRBJ2-1, with TRBD2 matching 11 bases. The CDR3 totals 15 residues. Losses at the gene ends were 8 bases for V and 6 bases for J; bases not matched to a gene: 9. CDR3 in amino acids: CASGPRTSGSNEQFF. CDR3 DNA: TGTGCCAGCGGACCTAGGACTAGCGGGTCCAATGAGCAGTTCTTC.

This clonotype was found many times. The J gene is TRBJ2-3, the V gene TRBV29-1; no firm D call. The germline V gene encodes CDR1 SQVTM and CDR2 ANQGSEA. The CDR3 extends over 10 amino acids. The V end lost 7 bases, the J end lost 8 bases, and 10 bases lay between the germline ends. This CDR3 is CSAILSTQYF. The CDR3 nucleotides read TGCAGCGCGATACTAAGTACGCAGTATTTT.

V is TRBV20-1 and J is TRBJ2-3; D uncertain. CDR3 size: 13 residues. V gave up 0 bases and J gave up 2 bases, with 6 bases separating them. Per the germline V gene, CDR1 is DFQATT and CDR2 is SNEGSKA (reference sequence). CDR3 DNA: TGCAGTGCTAGAGAGCAGGTCACAGATACGCAGTATTTT. Translating it yields CSAREQVTDTQYF.

There are a few counts of this clonotype. The chain joins TRBV7-6 to TRBJ2-7, with 11 bases fitting TRBD2. Germline trimming cut 5 bases from V and 6 bases from J; bases unmatched to any gene: 12. The CDR3 covers 16 residues. Germline values: CDR1 SGHVS, CDR2 FNYEAQ. CDR3 nucleotide sequence: TGTGCCAGCAGCCTTGGTAGCGGGGGGGCGGCGGGCGAGCAGTACGTC. Amino acid sequence: CASSLGSGGAAGEQYV.

The chain uses TRBV13 and TRBJ1-6; D gene uncertain. V was shortened by 2 bases and J by 5 bases, with 10 bases between the two germline ends. CDR3 length: 15 amino acids. Germline CDR1 and CDR2: PRHDT and FYEKMQ (reference sequence). The DNA for the CDR3 is TGTGCCAGCAGCTTATTGACGGTGGATAATTCACCCCTCCACTTT. It yields the protein CASSLLTVDNSPLHF.

The V and J genes are TRBV7-2 and TRBJ2-1, with TRBD2 identical over 7 bases. After removal of 5 bases from V and 16 bases from J, the junction contained 14 bases not matched to a gene. This CDR3 region has 13 residues. Germline CDR1 and CDR2: SGHTA and FQGNSA. The CDR3 DNA reads as TGTGCCAGCAGCGCTAATATAGGACTAGGGCGTTTCTTC. It codes for CASSANIGLGRFF.

The table lists this clonotype with many counts. This chain uses TRBV6-2 or TRBV6-3 with TRBJ1-1, with D unclear. The CDR3 runs to 11 residues. Per the germline V gene, CDR1 is MNHEY and CDR2 is SVGEGT. Trimming cost V 7 bases and J 3 bases, with 6 bases left between them. The CDR3 here is CASTFYTEAFF. The CDR3 DNA follows: TGTGCCAGCACCTTTTACACTGAAGCTTTCTTT.